This record covers a single T cell receptor (beta chain). Its antigen is unknown. Nothing much larger sits one base from this clone, and base qualities are not available. These data come from a study of shared clonotypes between healthy human individuals (dated by TCRdb to 2020 to 2021). Regarding the complete study: A couple of women and a few men aged 18 to 49 years were included in the cohort. For each donor, CD4 naive and CD4 memory were each given three plates, CD8 naive was given two plates, and CD8 memory was given one plate. The study deeply sequenced blood TCR repertoires of about 5 healthy adults to estimate repertoire size and the extent of clonotype sharing between individuals. To increase sequencing depth and limit assay-specific biases, TCR repertoire library preparation and sequencing were carried out by different laboratories using diverse techniques. Leukapheresis yielded between about 0.85 and 9.5 billion PBMCs per donor.

General study outcomes and caveats: Incomplete sequencing was indicated by rarefaction of sorted-subset datasets, despite the large sequencing depth. When several donors were compared, the shared fraction of clonotypes was roughly 4.8% for naive CD4, 3.5% for naive CD8, 2% to 2.5% for memory CD4, and about 0.36% for memory CD8. Because the study included a small number of donors, the genetic and exposure-history diversity represented was limited. Clonotypes shared by all four sorted-subset donors showed higher generation probabilities than non-shared clonotypes. Pairwise subsampling led to the expectation that sequencing depth would affect the degree of clonotype sharing among donors. Only blood was sampled, and tissue TCR repertoires likely differ from those in blood. Naive subsets generally had larger estimated clonotype richness than memory subsets did.

Here V drops 4 bases and J drops 0 bases, and the junction holds 2 bases not matched to any gene. The germline V gene gives CDR1 as MDHEN and CDR2 as SYDVKM. Measured from the cysteine to the phenylalanine, the CDR3 is 16 residues long. Kept here is only the CDR3 DNA, which spans 48 bases and is read in frame from base 1. TCR CDR3 regions were amplified from genomic DNA by multiplex PCR using the deep immunoSEQ assay. Genomic DNA extracted from each cell subset was distributed evenly over all wells of several immunoSEQ 96-well plates, and each plate served as one replicate. Each replicate PCR for sorted subsets received approximately 220 ng genomic DNA, equal to roughly 33,000 T cell genomes. The purified libraries were quantified using a Qubit 3.0 fluorometer, sized with a Bioanalyzer 2100, and then quantified again using the KAPA Library Quantification kit. Every immunoSEQ 96-well plate was sequenced on a dedicated single-read 150-cycle Illumina NextSeq 550 flow cell. Processing in the source paper ran as follows. The immunoSEQ output contained only junctional sequences without quality scores, so filtering could not match that applied to full-length reads. To assign V/J genes and CDR3, sequences were annotated against IMGT germline references using PyIR, a Python wrapper for IgBLAST v1.9. Any read was removed if the V/J assignment was weak (E-value above 1e-6), the CDR3 was missing, or the read contained stop codons, out-of-frame junctions, or ambiguous translated residues. V3J clonotypes were defined by identical inferred V gene, J gene, and CDR3 amino acid sequence. To compute the percentage overlap between repertoires, the number of shared unique clonotypes was divided by the size of the smaller repertoire. RTK rarefaction, the Chao1 estimator, and Recon v2.1 estimates of unobserved clonotypes were used to assess repertoire richness. OLGA was used to compute generation probabilities for all TCRbeta clonotypes that the gDNA method yielded from a handful of donors. As stored in TCRdb, this immuneACCESS dataset retains in-frame rearrangements with V and J assigned. A fraction of the clones does not appear; measured against another copy, unresolved V genes explain less than half of the discrepancy, and the remainder lacks a known reason. V, J and clone size are taken as reported in that table, and D and trimming were inferred from the DNA itself. The sample yields around 550,000 clones; about 96% were counted once. The ten largest account for 0.05% to 0.07% of the sample.

Healthy HIV-negative adults with no recently reported acute infections or vaccinations were included as donors. Every donor was a Caucasian adult living in Nashville, Tennessee, USA. CD4+ T cells were enriched through magnetic negative selection, after which naive cells were positively selected on CD45RA and the remaining negative fraction served as the memory subset. Blood was collected by leukapheresis, and PBMCs were isolated by Ficoll-Histopaque density gradient centrifugation and then cryopreserved in liquid nitrogen vapor phase. Purity and quantity of every magnetically sorted T cell population were checked by analytical flow cytometry. From each sorted fraction, genomic DNA was isolated and quantified by UV absorbance on a Nanodrop 2000c.

The sequence links TRBV28 to TRBJ2-2, with 10 junctional bases fitting TRBD2. Sequencing input: naive CD4+ T cells sorted from blood. The intended sense of this specimen's cell subset or site label: CD45RA+ positively selected. The clonotype originates from a woman in her twenties or thirties in good health. The CDR3 protein sequence reads: CASSSSGRANTGELFF. The DNA reads as follows: TGTGCCAGCAGTTCCAGCGGGAGGGCGAACACCGGGGAGCTGTTTTTT. When the CDR3 is completed using the reference TRBV28 and TRBJ2-2 genes on either side, the full variable domain is DVKVTQSSRYLVKRTGEKVFLECVQDMDHENMFWYRQDPGLGLRLIYFSYDVKMKEKGDIPEGYSVSREKKERFSLILESASTNQTSMYLCASSSSGRANTGELFFGEGSRLTVL.